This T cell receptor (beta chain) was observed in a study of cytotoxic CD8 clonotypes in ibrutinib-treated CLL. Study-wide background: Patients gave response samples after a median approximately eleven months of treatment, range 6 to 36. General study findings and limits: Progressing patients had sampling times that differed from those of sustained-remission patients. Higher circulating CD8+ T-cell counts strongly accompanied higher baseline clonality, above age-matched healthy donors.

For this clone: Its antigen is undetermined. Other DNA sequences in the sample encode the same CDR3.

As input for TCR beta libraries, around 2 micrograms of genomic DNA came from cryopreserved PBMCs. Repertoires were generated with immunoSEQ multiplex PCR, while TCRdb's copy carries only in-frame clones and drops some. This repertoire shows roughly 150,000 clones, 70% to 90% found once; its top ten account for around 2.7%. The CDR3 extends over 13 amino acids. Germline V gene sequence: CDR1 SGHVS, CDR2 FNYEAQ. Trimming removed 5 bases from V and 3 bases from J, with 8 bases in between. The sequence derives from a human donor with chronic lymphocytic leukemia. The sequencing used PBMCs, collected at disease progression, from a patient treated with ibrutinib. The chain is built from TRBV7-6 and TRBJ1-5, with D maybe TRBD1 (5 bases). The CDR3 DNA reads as TGTGCCAGCAGCCTGGGGACCAATCAGCCCCAGCATTTT. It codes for CASSLGTNQPQHF.